This T cell receptor beta chain is from a study of PD-L1 blockade in urothelial cancer. About the study: The researchers analyzed blood 3 weeks (second dose) and 6 weeks after treatment start.

CDR1 and CDR2 (germline): KGHSH, LQKENI. The CDR3 contains 15 residues. V was cut by 4 bases and J by 4 bases, with 13 bases left in between. Only in-frame clones appear in the TCRdb table, and some are missing; sequencing was by immunoSEQ multiplex PCR. The repertoire holds about 43,000 clones, with more than 70% as singletons. The clonotype comes from an older woman with urothelial cancer. The sequencing here drew on PBMCs, taken around atezolizumab (anti-PD-L1) treatment. This sequence joins TRBV18 and TRBJ2-2; D is perhaps TRBD2 (5 bases). The CDR3 region is CASSLNRGFTGELFF. CDR3 bases: TGTGCCAGCTCACTAAACCGCGGGTTCACCGGGGAGCTGTTTTTT.